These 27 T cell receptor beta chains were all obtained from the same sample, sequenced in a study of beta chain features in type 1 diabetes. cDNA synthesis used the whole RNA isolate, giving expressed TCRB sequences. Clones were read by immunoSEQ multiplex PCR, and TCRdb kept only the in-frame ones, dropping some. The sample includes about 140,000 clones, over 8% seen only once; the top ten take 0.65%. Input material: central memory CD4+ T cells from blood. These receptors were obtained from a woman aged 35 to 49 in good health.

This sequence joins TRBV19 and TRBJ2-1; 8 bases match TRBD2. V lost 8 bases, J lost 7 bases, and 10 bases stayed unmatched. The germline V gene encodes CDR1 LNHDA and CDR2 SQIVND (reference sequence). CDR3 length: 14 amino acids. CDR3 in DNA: TGTGCCAGTCTAGGGACTAGGGGACCGAATGAGCAGTTCTTC. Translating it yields CASLGTRGPNEQFF.

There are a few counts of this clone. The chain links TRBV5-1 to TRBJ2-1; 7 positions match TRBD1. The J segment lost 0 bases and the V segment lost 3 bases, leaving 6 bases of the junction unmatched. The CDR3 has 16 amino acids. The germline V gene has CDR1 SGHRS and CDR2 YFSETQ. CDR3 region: CASSWDSWGSYNEQFF. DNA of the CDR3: TGCGCCAGCAGCTGGGACAGCTGGGGCTCCTACAATGAGCAGTTCTTC. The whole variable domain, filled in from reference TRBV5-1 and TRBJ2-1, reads KAGVTQTPRYLIKTRGQQVTLSCSPISGHRSVSWYQQTPGQGLQFLFEYFSETQRNKGNFPGRFSGRQFSNSRSEMNVSTLELGDSALYLCASSWDSWGSYNEQFFGPGTRLTVL.

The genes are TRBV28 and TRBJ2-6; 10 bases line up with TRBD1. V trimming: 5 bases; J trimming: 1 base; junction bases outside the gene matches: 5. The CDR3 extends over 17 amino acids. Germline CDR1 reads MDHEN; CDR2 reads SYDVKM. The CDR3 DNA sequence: TGTGCCAGCAGTACCGGGACAGGGGTATCTGGGGCCAACGTCCTGACTTTC. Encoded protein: CASSTGTGVSGANVLTF.

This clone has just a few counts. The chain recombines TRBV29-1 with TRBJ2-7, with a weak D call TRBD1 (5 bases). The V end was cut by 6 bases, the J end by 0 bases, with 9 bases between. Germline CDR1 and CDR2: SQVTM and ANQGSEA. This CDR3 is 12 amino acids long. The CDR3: CSVGPYSYEQYF. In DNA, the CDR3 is TGCAGCGTGGGGCCCTACTCCTACGAGCAGTACTTC.

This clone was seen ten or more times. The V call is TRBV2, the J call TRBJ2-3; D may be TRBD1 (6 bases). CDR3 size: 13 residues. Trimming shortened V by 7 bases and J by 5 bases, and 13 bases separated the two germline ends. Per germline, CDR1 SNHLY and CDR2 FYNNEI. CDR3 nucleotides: TGTGCCAGCAATCGACAGGCGGGAGATACGCAGTATTTT. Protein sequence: CASNRQAGDTQYF.

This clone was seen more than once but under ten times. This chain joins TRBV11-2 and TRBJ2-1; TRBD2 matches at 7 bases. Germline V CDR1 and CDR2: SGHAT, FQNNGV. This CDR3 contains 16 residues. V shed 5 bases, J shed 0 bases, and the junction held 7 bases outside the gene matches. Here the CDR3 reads CASSLRGGGSYNEQFF. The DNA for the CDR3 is TGTGCCAGCAGCCTACGCGGGGGAGGCTCCTACAATGAGCAGTTCTTC.

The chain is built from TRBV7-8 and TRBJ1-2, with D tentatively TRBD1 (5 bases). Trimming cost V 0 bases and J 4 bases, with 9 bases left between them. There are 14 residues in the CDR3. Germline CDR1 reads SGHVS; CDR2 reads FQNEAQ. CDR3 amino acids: CASSLAQGGYGYTF. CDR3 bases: TGTGCCAGCAGCTTAGCCCAGGGAGGCTATGGCTACACCTTC.

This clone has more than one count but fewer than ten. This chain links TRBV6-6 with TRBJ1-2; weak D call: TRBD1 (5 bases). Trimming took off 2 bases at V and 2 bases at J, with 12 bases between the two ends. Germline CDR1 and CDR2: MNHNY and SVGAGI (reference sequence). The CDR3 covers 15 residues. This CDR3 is CASSYSRAGNYGYTF. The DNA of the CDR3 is TGTGCCAGCAGTTACAGCAGGGCCGGGAACTATGGCTACACCTTC.

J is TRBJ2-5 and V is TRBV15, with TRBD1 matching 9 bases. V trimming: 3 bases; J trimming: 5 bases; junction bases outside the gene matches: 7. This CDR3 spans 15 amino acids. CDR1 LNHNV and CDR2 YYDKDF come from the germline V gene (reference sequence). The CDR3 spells CATSRTTGGEETQYF. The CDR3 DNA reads TGTGCCACCAGCAGGACTACAGGGGGCGAGGAGACCCAGTACTTC.

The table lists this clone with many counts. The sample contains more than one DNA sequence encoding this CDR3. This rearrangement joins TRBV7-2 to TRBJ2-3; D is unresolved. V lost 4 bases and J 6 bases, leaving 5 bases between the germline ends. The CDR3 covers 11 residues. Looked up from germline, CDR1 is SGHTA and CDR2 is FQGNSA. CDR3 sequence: CASSSRDTQYF. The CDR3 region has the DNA TGTGCCAGCAGCTCCCGGGATACGCAGTATTTT.

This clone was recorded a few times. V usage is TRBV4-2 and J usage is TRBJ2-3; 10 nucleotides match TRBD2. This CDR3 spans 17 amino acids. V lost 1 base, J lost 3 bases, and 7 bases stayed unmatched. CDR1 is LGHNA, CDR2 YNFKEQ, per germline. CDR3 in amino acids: CASSQVVSGGATDTQYF. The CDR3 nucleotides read TGTGCCAGCAGCCAAGTTGTCAGCGGGGGGGCAACAGATACGCAGTATTTT.

Here the CDR3 DNA reads TGTGCCAGCAGCGTCTCCGGGACAGGCCTTCTCGGCTACACCTTC. It translates to CASSVSGTGLLGYTF. V usage is TRBV5-4 and J usage is TRBJ1-2, with 8 positions matching TRBD1. Losses at the gene ends were 4 bases for V and 8 bases for J; bases not matched to a gene: 13. Germline lookup yields CDR1 SGHNT and CDR2 YYREEE (reference sequence). The CDR3 is 15 residues long. Variable domain in full (rest from reference TRBV5-4 and TRBJ1-2): ETGVTQSPTHLIKTRGQQVTLRCSSQSGHNTVSWYQQALGQGPQFIFQYYREEENGRGNFPPRFSGLQFPNYSSELNVNALELDDSALYLCASSVSGTGLLGYTFGSGTRLTVV.

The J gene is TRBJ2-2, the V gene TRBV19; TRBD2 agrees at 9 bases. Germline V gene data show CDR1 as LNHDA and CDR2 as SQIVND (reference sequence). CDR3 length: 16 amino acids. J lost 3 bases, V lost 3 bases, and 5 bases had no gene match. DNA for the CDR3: TGTGCCAGTAGTATCTCTAGCGGGGCTTACACCGGGGAGCTGTTTTTT. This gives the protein CASSISSGAYTGELFF. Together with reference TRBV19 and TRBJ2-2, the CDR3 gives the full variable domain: DGGITQSPKYLFRKEGQNVTLSCEQNLNHDAMYWYRQDPGQGLRLIYYSQIVNDFQKGDIAEGYSVSREKKESFPLTVTSAQKNPTAFYLCASSISSGAYTGELFFGEGSRLTVL.

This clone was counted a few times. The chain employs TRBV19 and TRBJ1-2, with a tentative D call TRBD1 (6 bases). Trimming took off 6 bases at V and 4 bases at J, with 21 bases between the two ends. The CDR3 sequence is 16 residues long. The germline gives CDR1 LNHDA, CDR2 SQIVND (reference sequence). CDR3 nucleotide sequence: TGTGCCAGTAGCCCCACCGGTACAGGGTTTGGCTATGGCTACACCTTC. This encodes CASSPTGTGFGYGYTF.

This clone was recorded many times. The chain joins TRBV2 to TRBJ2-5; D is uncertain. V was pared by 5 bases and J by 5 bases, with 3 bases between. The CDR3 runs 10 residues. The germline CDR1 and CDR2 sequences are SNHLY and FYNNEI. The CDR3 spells CASSQETQYF. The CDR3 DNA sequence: TGTGCCAGCAGTCAGGAGACCCAGTACTTC.

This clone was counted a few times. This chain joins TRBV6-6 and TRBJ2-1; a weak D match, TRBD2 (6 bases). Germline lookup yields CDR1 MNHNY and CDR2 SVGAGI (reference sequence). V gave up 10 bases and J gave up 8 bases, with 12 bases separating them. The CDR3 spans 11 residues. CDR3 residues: CATKTGDEQFF. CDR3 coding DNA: TGTGCCACCAAGACGGGGGATGAGCAGTTCTTC.

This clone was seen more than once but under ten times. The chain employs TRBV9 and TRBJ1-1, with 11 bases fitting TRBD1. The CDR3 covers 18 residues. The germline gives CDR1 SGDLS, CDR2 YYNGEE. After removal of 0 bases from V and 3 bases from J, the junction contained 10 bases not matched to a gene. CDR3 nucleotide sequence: TGTGCCAGCAGCGTAGACCTTACACCGGGACAGGGGGACACTGAAGCTTTCTTT. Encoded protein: CASSVDLTPGQGDTEAFF.

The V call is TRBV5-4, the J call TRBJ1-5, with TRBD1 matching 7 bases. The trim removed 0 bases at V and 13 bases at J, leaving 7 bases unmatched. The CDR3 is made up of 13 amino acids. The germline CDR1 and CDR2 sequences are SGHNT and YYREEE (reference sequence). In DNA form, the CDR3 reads TGTGCCAGCAGCTTGGGGGAGAGGACAGGACAGCATTTT. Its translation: CASSLGERTGQHF.

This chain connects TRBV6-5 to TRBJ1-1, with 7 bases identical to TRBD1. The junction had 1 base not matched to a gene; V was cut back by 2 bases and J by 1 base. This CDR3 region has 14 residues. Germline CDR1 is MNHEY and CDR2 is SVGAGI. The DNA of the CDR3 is TGTGCCAGCAGTTACCGGACAGGGAACACTGAAGCTTTCTTT. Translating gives CASSYRTGNTEAFF.

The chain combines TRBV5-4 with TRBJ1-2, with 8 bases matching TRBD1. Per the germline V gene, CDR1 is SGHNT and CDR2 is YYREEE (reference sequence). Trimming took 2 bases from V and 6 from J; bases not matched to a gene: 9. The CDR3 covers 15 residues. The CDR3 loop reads CASSFPRQGPHGYTF. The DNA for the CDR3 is TGTGCCAGCAGCTTCCCACGACAGGGGCCACATGGCTACACCTTC.

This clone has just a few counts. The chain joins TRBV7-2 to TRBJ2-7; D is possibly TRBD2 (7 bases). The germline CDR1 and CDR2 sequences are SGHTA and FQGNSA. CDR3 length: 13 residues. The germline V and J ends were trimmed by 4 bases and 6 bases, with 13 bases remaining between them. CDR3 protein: CASSSGGLLEQYF. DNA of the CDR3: TGTGCCAGCAGCTCCGGGGGGCTACTCGAGCAGTACTTC.

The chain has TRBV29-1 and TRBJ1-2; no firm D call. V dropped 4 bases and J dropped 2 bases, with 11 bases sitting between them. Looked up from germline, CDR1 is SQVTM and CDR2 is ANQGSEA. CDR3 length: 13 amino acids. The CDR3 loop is CSVGGQQNYGYTF. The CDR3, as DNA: TGCAGCGTTGGTGGTCAACAGAACTATGGCTACACCTTC.

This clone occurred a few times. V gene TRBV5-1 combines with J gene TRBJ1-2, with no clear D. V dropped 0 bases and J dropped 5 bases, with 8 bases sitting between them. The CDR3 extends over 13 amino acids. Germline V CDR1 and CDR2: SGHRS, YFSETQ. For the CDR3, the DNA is TGCGCCAGCAGCTTGGACAGTGGGTATGGCTACACCTTC. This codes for CASSLDSGYGYTF. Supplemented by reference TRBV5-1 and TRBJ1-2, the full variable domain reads KAGVTQTPRYLIKTRGQQVTLSCSPISGHRSVSWYQQTPGQGLQFLFEYFSETQRNKGNFPGRFSGRQFSNSRSEMNVSTLELGDSALYLCASSLDSGYGYTFGSGTRLTVV.

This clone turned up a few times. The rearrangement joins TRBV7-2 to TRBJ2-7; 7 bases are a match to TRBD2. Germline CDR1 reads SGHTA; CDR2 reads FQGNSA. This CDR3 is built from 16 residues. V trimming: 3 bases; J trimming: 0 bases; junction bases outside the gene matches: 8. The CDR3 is CASSLRRRGTSYEQYF. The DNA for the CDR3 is TGTGCCAGCAGCTTGCGACGGCGGGGGACCTCCTACGAGCAGTACTTC. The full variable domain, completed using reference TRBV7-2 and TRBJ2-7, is GAGVSQSPSNKVTEKGKDVELRCDPISGHTALYWYRQSLGQGLEFLIYFQGNSAPDKSGLPSDRFSAERTGGSVSTLTIQRTQQEDSAVYLCASSLRRRGTSYEQYFGPGTRLTVT.

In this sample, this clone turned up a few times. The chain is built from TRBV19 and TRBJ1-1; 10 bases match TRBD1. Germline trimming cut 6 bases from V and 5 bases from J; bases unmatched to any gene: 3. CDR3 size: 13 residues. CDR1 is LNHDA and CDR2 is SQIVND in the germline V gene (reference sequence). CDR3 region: CASRDRGRTEAFF. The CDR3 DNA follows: TGTGCCAGTAGGGACAGGGGGAGAACTGAAGCTTTCTTT. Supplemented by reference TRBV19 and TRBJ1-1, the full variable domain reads DGGITQSPKYLFRKEGQNVTLSCEQNLNHDAMYWYRQDPGQGLRLIYYSQIVNDFQKGDIAEGYSVSREKKESFPLTVTSAQKNPTAFYLCASRDRGRTEAFFGQGTRLTVV.

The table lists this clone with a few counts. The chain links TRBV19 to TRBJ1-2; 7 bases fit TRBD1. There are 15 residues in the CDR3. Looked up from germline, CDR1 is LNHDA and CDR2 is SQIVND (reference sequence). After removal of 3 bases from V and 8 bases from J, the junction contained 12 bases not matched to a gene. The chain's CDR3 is CASSIGDREARGYTF. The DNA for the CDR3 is TGTGCCAGTAGTATTGGGGACAGAGAGGCTCGAGGCTACACCTTC.

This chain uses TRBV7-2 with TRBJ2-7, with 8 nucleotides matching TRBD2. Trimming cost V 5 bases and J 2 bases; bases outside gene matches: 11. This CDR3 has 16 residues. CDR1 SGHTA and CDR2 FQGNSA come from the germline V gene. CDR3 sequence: CASSPSRGVETYEQYF. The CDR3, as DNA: TGTGCCAGCAGCCCGTCGCGGGGGGTCGAGACCTACGAGCAGTACTTC.